This note documents a single T cell receptor (beta chain) sequence. The data derive from a study of blood T cell repertoires in COVID-19. In the study overall: Sources were T cells, B-cell-depleted T cells, or PBMCs; the material itself was cDNA or gDNA.

Per the authors' pipeline: Amplification from reference gene primers served as the basis for estimated nucleated cell counts. Some clones are missing from TCRdb's copy, which holds only in-frame ones; the method was immunoSEQ multiplex PCR. D and trimming come from the DNA, and the V and J calls and clone size come from that table. In the table there are about 120,000 clones, 84% of which are singletons. The ends were cut back, 3 bases at V and 3 bases at J, with 17 bases in the middle. CDR3 length: 16 residues. From germline, CDR1 is KGHSH and CDR2 LQKENI. All enrollees were about 18 to 89 years old and from approximately 24 US areas. Donors of Cohort 3 who recovered were those that had two negative PCRs, clearance, or symptom resolution.

The sample consisted of PBMCs or T cells enriched from blood (not recorded which). This TCR derives from a woman in her thirties who had recovered from COVID-19. The chain links TRBV18 to TRBJ1-2; D not certain. CDR3 sequence reads: CASSPGMRASDYGYTF. DNA of the CDR3: TGTGCCAGCTCACCTGGTATGAGGGCGTCAGACTATGGCTACACCTTC. Full variable domain (outside the CDR3, taken from reference TRBV18 and TRBJ1-2): NAGVMQNPRHLVRRRGQEARLRCSPMKGHSHVYWYRQLPEEGLKFMVYLQKENIIDESGMPKERFSAEFPKEGPSILRIQQVVRGDSAAYFCASSPGMRASDYGYTFGSGTRLTVV.